The 9 T cell receptor beta chains reported below all come from one sample, sequenced in a study of T cell responses to AZD1222 COVID-19 vaccine. Only in-frame clones appear in the TCRdb table, and some are missing; sequencing was by immunoSEQ multiplex PCR. Altogether more than 150,000 clones are present, approximately 86% being singletons, with the ten largest covering 6.9%. This sample comprised peripheral blood, obtained after recovery from COVID-19. The source is an adult who had recovered from COVID-19.

This clone has a single count. CDR3 DNA: TGTGCCAGCAGCTTAGAAGGGGGCGGGGCTGAAGCTTTCTTT. Translating gives CASSLEGGGAEAFF. V gene TRBV7-9 combines with J gene TRBJ1-1; 7 nucleotides align to TRBD1. The CDR3 length is 14 residues. Trimming took 1 base from V and 6 from J; bases not matched to a gene: 5. Germline V lookup: CDR1 SEHNR, CDR2 FQNEAQ (reference sequence).

V is TRBV7-9 and J is TRBJ2-1; 11 bases line up with TRBD2. CDR1 is SEHNR and CDR2 is FQNEAQ in the germline V gene (reference sequence). V lost 4 bases to trimming and J lost 2 bases; unmatched junction nucleotides: 7. This CDR3 contains 17 residues. The CDR3 bases are TGTGCCAGCAGCTCCCATAATAGCGGGAGGGCCTACAATGAGCAGTTCTTC. The encoded protein is CASSSHNSGRAYNEQFF.

This sequence joins TRBV7-9 and TRBJ2-3, with D perhaps TRBD1 (6 bases). This CDR3 is built from 15 residues. Germline CDR1 SEHNR, CDR2 FQNEAQ (reference sequence). V was shortened by 2 bases and J by 2 bases, with 11 bases between the two germline ends. DNA for the CDR3: TGTGCCAGCAGCTTATCAGGGGTATCCACAGATACGCAGTATTTT. Translated, it gives CASSLSGVSTDTQYF.

This chain uses TRBV11-2 with TRBJ2-5, with D possibly TRBD1 on 6 matching bases. CDR1 and CDR2 (germline): SGHAT, FQNNGV. V dropped 5 bases and J dropped 4 bases, with 14 bases sitting between them. The CDR3 is 14 residues long. The CDR3 DNA reads TGTGCCAGCAGCCCCCGGGCAGGGGTAGAGACCCAGTACTTC. Translated, it gives CASSPRAGVETQYF.

V usage is TRBV27 and J usage is TRBJ1-2, with D hard to call. Germline V gene sequence: CDR1 MNHEY, CDR2 SMNVEV (reference sequence). V shed 4 bases and J shed 8 bases, with 14 bases lying between them. The CDR3 spans 13 residues. CDR3 sequence: CASSSGREGGYTF. CDR3 nucleotide sequence: TGTGCCAGCAGTTCAGGTCGGGAAGGGGGCTACACCTTC.

This chain joins TRBV4-3 and TRBJ2-3, with TRBD2 identical over 7 bases. Germline V CDR1 and CDR2: LGHNA, YSLEER. The CDR3 runs to 19 residues. J gave up 0 bases and V 0 bases, and 12 bases lay outside the gene matches. The CDR3 loop is CASSQENILRGGSTDTQYF. The DNA of the CDR3 is TGCGCCAGCAGCCAAGAGAATATTTTGCGCGGGGGAAGCACAGATACGCAGTATTTT.

CDR3 region: CASESGTGGVNTEAFF. The CDR3 bases are TGTGCCAGCGAATCCGGGACAGGGGGGGTGAACACTGAAGCTTTCTTT. The rearrangement uses TRBV2 and TRBJ1-1; 11 bases are a match to TRBD1. Per germline, CDR1 SNHLY and CDR2 FYNNEI. The CDR3 spans 16 residues. V shed 8 bases and J 0 bases; nucleotides not matched to a gene: 8. Full variable domain (remainder filled in from reference TRBV2 and TRBJ1-1): EPEVTQTPSHQVTQMGQEVILRCVPISNHLYFYWYRQILGQKVEFLVSFYNNEISEKSEIFDDQFSVERPDGSNFTLKIRSTKLEDSAMYFCASESGTGGVNTEAFFGQGTRLTVV.

The CDR3 is CASSLFRLPGQIYEQYF. The CDR3 bases are TGTGCCAGCAGCTTATTCCGGCTACCGGGACAGATCTACGAGCAGTACTTC. This sequence joins TRBV7-3 and TRBJ2-7; the match to TRBD1 covers 7 bases. CDR1 is SGHTA, CDR2 FQGTGA, per germline. V shed 2 bases and J 3 bases; nucleotides not matched to a gene: 13. This CDR3 is built from 17 residues.

The rearrangement uses TRBV18 and TRBJ2-3; 8 nucleotides agree with TRBD2. Germline assignment: CDR1 KGHSH and CDR2 LQKENI. V gave up 2 bases and J gave up 0 bases; unmatched junction bases: 7. The CDR3 contains 17 residues. The DNA of the CDR3 is TGTGCCAGCTCACCAATGGCGGGGGGTTCTAGCACAGATACGCAGTATTTT. This sequence encodes CASSPMAGGSSTDTQYF.